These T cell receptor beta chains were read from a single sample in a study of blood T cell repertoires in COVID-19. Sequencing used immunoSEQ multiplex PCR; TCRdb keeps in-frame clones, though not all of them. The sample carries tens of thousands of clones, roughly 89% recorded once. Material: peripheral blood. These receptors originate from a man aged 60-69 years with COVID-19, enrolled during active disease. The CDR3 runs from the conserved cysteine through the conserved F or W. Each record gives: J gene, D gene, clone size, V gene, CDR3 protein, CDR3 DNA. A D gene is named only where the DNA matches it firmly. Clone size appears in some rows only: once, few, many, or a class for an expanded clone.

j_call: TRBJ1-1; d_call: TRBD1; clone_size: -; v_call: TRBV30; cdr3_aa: CACLQGVNTEAFF; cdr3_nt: TGTGCCTGTTTACAGGGGGTGAACACTGAAGCTTTCTTT
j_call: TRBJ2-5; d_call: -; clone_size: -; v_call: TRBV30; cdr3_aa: CAWTLRAGLQETQYF; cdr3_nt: TGTGCCTGGACTTTAAGGGCGGGACTCCAAGAGACCCAGTACTTC
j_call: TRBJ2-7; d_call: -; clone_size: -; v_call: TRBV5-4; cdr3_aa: CASSLDRTNLEQYF; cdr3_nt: TGTGCCAGCAGCTTGGACAGGACCAACCTCGAGCAGTACTTC
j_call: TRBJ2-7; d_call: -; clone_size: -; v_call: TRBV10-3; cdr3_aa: CASRGAVASESDEQYF; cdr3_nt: TGTGCCTCCCGAGGGGCTGTTGCTAGCGAATCTGACGAGCAGTACTTC
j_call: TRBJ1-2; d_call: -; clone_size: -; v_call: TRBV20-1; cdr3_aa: CSARGPGYTF; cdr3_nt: TGCAGTGCTAGAGGACCGGGTTACACCTTC
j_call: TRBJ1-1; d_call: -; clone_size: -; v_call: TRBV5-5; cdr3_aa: CASSFGRHGTEAFF; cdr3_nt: TGTGCCAGCAGCTTTGGGAGACATGGCACTGAAGCTTTCTTT
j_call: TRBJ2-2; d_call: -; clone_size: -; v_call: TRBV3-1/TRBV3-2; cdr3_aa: CASSQDWGEVPGELFF; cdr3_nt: TGTGCCAGCAGCCAAGATTGGGGGGAGGTACCCGGGGAGCTGTTTTTT
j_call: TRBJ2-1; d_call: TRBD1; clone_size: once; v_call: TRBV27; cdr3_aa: CASRPGQAGYNEQFF; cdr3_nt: TGTGCCAGCAGACCGGGACAGGCTGGCTACAATGAGCAGTTCTTC
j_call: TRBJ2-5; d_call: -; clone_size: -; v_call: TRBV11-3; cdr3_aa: CASSSEGSSLRETQYF; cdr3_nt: TGTGCCAGCAGCTCGGAGGGGTCATCGCTGCGAGAGACCCAGTACTTC
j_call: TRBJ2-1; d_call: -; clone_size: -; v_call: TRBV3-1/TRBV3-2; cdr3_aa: CASSQDPLGGTEFF; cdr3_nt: TGTGCCAGCAGCCAAGATCCCCTTGGGGGGACCGAGTTCTTC
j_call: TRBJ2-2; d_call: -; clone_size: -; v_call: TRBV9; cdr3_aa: CASSVRRAGTGELFF; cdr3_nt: TGTGCCAGCAGCGTCCGGAGGGCGGGCACCGGGGAGCTGTTTTTT
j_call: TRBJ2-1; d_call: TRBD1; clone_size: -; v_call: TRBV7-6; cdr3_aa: CASSSPQGALNEQFF; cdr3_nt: TGTGCCAGCAGCTCTCCACAGGGGGCATTAAATGAGCAGTTCTTC
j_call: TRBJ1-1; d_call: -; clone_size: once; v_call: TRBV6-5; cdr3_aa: CASGWTEENTEAFF; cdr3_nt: TGTGCCAGCGGCTGGACAGAGGAAAACACTGAAGCTTTCTTT
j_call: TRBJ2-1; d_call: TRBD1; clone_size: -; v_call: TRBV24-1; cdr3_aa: CATSDPGQGTDEQFF; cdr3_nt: TGTGCCACCAGTGATCCGGGACAGGGGACGGATGAGCAGTTCTTC
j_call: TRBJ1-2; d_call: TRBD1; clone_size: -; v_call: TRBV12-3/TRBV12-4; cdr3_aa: CASTKLDRADYTF; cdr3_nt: TGTGCCAGCACAAAACTGGACAGGGCCGACTACACCTTC
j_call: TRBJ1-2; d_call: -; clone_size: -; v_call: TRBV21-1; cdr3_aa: CASSTRGGGEDYGYTF; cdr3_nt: TGTGCCAGCAGCACGCGGGGAGGGGGGGAAGACTATGGCTACACCTTC
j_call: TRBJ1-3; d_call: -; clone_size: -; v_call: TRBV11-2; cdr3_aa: CASSSRGTLPGNTIYF; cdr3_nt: TGTGCCAGCAGCTCCCGTGGCACCCTCCCTGGAAACACCATATATTTT
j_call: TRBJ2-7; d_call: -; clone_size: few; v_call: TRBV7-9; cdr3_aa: CASSLNSNSPYEQYF; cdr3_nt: TGTGCCAGCAGCTTAAATTCGAACAGCCCCTACGAGCAGTACTTC
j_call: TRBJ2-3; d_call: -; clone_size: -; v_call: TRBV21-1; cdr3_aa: CASSKGPCLERPTSTDTQYF; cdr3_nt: TGTGCCAGCAGCAAAGGCCCCTGCTTAGAGCGGCCCACTAGCACAGATACGCAGTATTTT
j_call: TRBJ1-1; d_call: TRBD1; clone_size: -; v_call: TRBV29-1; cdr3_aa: CSVEGARGKDEAFF; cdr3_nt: TGCAGCGTTGAAGGCGCCAGGGGGAAGGATGAAGCTTTCTTT
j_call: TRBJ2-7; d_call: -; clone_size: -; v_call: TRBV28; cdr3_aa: CASSLMAVPYEQYF; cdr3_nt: TGTGCCAGCAGTTTAATGGCTGTTCCCTACGAGCAGTACTTC
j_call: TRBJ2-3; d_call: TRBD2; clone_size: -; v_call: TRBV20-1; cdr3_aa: CSASGGTSARTDTQYF; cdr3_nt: TGCAGTGCTAGTGGGGGGACTAGCGCCCGCACAGATACGCAGTATTTT
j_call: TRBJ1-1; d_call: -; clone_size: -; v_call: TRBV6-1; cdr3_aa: CASSEARDTEAFF; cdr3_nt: TGTGCCAGCAGTGAAGCCAGGGACACTGAAGCTTTCTTT
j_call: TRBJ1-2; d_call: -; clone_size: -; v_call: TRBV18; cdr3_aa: CASSPSAGANYGYTF; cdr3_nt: TGTGCCAGCTCACCATCTGCCGGAGCTAACTATGGCTACACCTTC
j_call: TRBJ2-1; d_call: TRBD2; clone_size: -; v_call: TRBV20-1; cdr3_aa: CSAYGGAEQFF; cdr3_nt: TGCAGTGCCTACGGGGGGGCGGAGCAGTTCTTC
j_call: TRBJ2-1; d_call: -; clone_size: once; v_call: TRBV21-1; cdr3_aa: CASSKVGLAGGDEQFF; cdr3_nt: TGTGCCAGCAGCAAAGTTGGATTAGCGGGAGGGGATGAGCAGTTCTTC